This TCR beta chain was sequenced in a study of graft-versus-host responses after intestinal transplantation. Produced via immunoSEQ multiplex PCR; TCRdb's table is partial and in-frame only. The table lists some 93,000 clones, roughly nine tenths of them singletons. About this clone itself: The antigen remains undetermined.

The receptor was isolated from a human donor who received an intestinal transplant. The sample in question was unstimulated CD8+ T cells sorted from spleen or lymph node cells, obtained before intestinal transplant.

CDR3 DNA sequence: TGCAGCGTTGAGGGAGAGACCACAGATACGCAGTATTTT. This sequence encodes CSVEGETTDTQYF. The V gene is TRBV29-1, the J gene TRBJ2-3, with a tentative D call TRBD2 (5 bases). This CDR3 region has 13 residues. CDR1 and CDR2 (germline): SQVTM, ANQGSEA. V was clipped by 3 bases and J by 2 bases, with 9 bases between them.